This TCR beta chain was sequenced during a study of radiotherapy plus CTLA-4 blockade in lung cancer. About the study: Patients showed objective responses in roughly 18% of cases and disease control in roughly 31%. Study-level results: Dynamics of early blood T cell clones, together with interferon-beta, were reportedly the best predictors of response.

The CDR3 runs to 13 residues. Germline CDR1 and CDR2: KGHSH and LQKENI. Between the trimmed V and J ends, which lost 3 bases and 4 bases, there was a span of 6 bases. Patients had chemo-refractory metastatic non-small-cell lung cancer and received focal radiation plus CTLA-4 blockade that used ipilimumab. The data were produced by immunoSEQ multiplex PCR, yet TCRdb's version contains in-frame clones alone and is incomplete. The data contain roughly 85,000 clones, about 87% of them singletons. Details on this clone: The antigen is undetermined.

The starting material was peripheral blood, obtained from a patient treated with radiotherapy plus ipilimumab. The rearrangement links TRBV18 to TRBJ2-2; D not certain. The sequence was obtained from a human donor with non-small cell lung cancer that progressed on radiotherapy plus ipilimumab. The CDR3 sequence: CASSPTSTGELFF. The CDR3 bases are TGTGCCAGCTCACCTACCTCCACCGGGGAGCTGTTTTTT. Drawing the rest from reference TRBV18 and TRBJ2-2, the complete variable domain is NAGVMQNPRHLVRRRGQEARLRCSPMKGHSHVYWYRQLPEEGLKFMVYLQKENIIDESGMPKERFSAEFPKEGPSILRIQQVVRGDSAAYFCASSPTSTGELFFGEGSRLTVL.